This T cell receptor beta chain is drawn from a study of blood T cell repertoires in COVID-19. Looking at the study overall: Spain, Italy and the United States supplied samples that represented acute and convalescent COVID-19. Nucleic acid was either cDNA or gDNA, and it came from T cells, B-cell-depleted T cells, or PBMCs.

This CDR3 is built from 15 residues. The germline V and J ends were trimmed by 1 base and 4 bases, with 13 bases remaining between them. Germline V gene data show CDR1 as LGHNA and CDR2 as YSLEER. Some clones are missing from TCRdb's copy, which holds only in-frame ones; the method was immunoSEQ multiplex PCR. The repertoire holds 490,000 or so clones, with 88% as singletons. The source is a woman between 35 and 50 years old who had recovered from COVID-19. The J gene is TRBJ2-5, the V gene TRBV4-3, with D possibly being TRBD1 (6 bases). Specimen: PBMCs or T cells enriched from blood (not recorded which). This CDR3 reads CASSQVGAQGETQYF. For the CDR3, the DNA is TGCGCCAGCAGCCAAGTGGGGGCTCAGGGAGAGACCCAGTACTTC.